This entry concerns a single TCR beta chain. Trimming left V 5 bases short and J 7 bases short, with 17 bases between. Germline assignment: CDR1 KGHSH and CDR2 LQKENI. The CDR3 extends over 15 amino acids. These data originate in a study of resident and recirculating memory T cells in vitiligo. Profiled with immunoSEQ multiplex PCR; TCRdb holds only in-frame clones, not every one. This sample has tens of thousands of clones, with under 95% found just once. Material for sequencing was blood. This sequence originates from a male donor with vitiligo. The rearrangement joins TRBV18 to TRBJ1-4, with D tentatively TRBD1 (6 bases). CDR3 protein: CASSTRTASGEKLFF. Written as DNA, the CDR3 is TGTGCCAGCTCAACACGGACAGCCTCGGGTGAAAAACTGTTTTTT.